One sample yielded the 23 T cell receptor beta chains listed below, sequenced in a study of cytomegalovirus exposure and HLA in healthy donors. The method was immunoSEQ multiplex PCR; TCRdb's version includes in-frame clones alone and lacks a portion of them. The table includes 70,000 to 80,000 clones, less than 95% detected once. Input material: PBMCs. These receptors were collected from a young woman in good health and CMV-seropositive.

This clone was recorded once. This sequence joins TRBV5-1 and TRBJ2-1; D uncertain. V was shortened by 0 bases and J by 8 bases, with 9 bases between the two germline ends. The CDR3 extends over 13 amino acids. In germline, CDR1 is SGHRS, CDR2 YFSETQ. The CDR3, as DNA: TGCGCCAGCAGCTTGGGGGCGTCCGATGAGCAGTTCTTC. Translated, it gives CASSLGASDEQFF.

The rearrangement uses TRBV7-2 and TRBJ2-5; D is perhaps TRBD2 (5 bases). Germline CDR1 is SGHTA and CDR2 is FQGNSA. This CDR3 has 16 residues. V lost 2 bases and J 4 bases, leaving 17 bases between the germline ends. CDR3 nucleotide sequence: TGTGCCAGCAGCTTACTTCGGCGAGCGGTCCCAGAGACCCAGTACTTC. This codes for CASSLLRRAVPETQYF.

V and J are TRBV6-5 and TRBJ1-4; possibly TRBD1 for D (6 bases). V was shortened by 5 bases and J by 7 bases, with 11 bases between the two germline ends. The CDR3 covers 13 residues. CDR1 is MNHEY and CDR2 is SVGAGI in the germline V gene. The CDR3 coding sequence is TGTGCCAGCAGTGGCGGGGGGCCTGAAAAACTGTTTTTT. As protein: CASSGGGPEKLFF.

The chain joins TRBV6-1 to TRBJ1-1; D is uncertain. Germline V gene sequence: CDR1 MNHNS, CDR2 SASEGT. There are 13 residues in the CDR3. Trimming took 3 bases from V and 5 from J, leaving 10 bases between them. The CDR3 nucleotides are TGTGCCAGCAGTGAGTACGGGGTTACTGAAGCTTTCTTT. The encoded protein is CASSEYGVTEAFF.

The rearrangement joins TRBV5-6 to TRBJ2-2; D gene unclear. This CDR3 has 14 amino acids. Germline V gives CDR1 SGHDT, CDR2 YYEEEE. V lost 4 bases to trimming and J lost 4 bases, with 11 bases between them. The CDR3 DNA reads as TGTGCCAGCAGCCAGGATTTTAGCACCGGGGAGCTGTTTTTT. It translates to CASSQDFSTGELFF.

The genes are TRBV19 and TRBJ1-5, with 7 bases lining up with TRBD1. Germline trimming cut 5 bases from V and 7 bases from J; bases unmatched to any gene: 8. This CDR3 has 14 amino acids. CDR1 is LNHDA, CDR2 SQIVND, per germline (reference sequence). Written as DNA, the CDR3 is TGTGCCAGTAGTCTACAGACAGGGAGCCAGCCCCAGCATTTT. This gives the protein CASSLQTGSQPQHF.

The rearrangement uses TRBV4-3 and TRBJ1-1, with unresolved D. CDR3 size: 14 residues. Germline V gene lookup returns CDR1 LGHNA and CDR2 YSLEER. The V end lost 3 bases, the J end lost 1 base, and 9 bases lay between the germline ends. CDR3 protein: CASSHTEGNTEAFF. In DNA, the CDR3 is TGCGCCAGCAGCCACACGGAGGGGAACACTGAAGCTTTCTTT.

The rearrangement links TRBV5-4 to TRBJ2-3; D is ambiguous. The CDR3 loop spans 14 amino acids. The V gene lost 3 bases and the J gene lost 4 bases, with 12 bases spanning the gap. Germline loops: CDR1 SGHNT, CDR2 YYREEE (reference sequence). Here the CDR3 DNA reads TGTGCCAGCAGCTCCAAGACTCTGGCAGATACGCAGTATTTT. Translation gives CASSSKTLADTQYF.

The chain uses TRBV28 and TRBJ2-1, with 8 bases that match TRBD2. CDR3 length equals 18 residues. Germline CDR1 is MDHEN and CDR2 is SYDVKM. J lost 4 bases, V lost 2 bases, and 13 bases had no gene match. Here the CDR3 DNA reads TGTGCCAGCAGTTTACCCCAATGGAGTAGCGGGGATTACAATGAGCAGTTCTTC. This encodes CASSLPQWSSGDYNEQFF.

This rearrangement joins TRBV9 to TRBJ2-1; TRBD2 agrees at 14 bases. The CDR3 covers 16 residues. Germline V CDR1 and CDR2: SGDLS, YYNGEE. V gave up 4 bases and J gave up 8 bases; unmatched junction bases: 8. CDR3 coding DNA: TGTGCCAGCAGCCCGGAGACTAGCGGGAGGGCGGATGAGCAGTTCTTC. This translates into CASSPETSGRADEQFF.

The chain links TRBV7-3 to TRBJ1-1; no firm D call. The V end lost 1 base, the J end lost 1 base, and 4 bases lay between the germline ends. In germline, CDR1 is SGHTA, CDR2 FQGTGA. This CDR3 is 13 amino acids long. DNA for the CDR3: TGTGCCAGCAGCTTAAGCAGGAACACTGAAGCTTTCTTT. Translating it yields CASSLSRNTEAFF.

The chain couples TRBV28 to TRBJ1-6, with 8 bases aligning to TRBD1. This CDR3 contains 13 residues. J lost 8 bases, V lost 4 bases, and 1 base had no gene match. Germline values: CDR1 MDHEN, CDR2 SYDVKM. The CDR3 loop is CASSSTGDSPLHF. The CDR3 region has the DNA TGTGCCAGCAGTTCGACAGGGGATTCACCCCTCCACTTT.

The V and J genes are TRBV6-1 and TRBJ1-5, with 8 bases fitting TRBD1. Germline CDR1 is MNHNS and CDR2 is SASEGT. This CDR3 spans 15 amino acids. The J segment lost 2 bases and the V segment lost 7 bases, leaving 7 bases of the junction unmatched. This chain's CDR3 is CASKQGAWGNQPQHF. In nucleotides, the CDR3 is TGTGCCAGCAAGCAGGGGGCGTGGGGCAATCAGCCCCAGCATTTT.

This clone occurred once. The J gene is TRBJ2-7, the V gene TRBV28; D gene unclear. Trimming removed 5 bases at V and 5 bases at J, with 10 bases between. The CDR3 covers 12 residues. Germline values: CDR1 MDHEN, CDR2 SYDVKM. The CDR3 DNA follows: TGTGCCAGCAGTCCAAACATGGACGAGCAGTACTTC. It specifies CASSPNMDEQYF.

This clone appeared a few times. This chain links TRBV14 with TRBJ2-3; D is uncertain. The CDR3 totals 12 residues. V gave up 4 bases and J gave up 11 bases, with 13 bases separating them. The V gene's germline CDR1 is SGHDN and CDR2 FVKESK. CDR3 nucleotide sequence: TGTGCCAGCAGCCCCTTGAATGCGAAGCAGTATTTT. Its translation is CASSPLNAKQYF.

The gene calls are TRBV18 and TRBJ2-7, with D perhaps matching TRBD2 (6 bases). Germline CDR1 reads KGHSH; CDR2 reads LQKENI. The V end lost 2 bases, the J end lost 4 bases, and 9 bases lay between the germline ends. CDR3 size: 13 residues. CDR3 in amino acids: CASSPGSGYEQYF. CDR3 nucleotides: TGTGCCAGCTCACCAGGCAGCGGGTACGAGCAGTACTTC.

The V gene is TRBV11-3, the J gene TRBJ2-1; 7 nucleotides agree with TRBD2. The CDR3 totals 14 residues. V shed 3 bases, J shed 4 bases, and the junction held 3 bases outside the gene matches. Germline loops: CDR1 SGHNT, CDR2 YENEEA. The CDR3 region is CASSFGGSYNEQFF. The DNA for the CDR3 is TGTGCCAGCAGCTTCGGCGGGAGTTACAATGAGCAGTTCTTC. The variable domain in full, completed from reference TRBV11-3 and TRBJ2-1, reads EAGVVQSPRYKIIEKKQPVAFWCNPISGHNTLYWYLQNLGQGPELLIRYENEEAVDDSQLPKDRFSAERLKGVDSTLKIQPAELGDSAVYLCASSFGGSYNEQFFGPGTRLTVL.

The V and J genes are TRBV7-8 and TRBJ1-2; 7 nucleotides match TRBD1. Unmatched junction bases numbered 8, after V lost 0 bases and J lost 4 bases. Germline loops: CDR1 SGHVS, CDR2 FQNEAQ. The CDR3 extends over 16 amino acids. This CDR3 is CASSLAPGGEVYGYTF. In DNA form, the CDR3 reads TGTGCCAGCAGCTTAGCGCCAGGGGGTGAGGTCTATGGCTACACCTTC.

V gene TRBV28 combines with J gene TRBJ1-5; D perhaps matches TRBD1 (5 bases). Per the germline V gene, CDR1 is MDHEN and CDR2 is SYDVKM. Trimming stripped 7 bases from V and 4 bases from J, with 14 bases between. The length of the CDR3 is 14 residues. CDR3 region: CASNEGLRNQPQHF. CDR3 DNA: TGTGCCAGCAACGAGGGACTGCGAAATCAGCCCCAGCATTTT.

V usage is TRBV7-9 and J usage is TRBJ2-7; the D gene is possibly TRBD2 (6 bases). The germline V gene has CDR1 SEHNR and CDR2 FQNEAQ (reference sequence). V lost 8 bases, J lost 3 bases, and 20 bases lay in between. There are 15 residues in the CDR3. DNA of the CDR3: TGTGCCAGCCGGACGGAGGGGTCGACTTACTACGAGCAGTACTTC. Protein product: CASRTEGSTYYEQYF.

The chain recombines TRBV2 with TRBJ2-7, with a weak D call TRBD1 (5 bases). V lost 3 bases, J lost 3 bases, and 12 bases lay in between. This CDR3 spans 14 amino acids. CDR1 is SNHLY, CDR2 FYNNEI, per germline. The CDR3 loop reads CASSDQGMDYEQYF. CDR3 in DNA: TGTGCCAGCAGTGATCAGGGTATGGACTACGAGCAGTACTTC.

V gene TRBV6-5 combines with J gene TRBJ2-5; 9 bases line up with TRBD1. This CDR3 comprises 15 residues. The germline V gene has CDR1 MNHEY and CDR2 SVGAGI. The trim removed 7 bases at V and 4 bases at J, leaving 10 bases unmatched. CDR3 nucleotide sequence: TGTGCCAGCAACCCCCAGACAGGGGGGCGAGAGACCCAGTACTTC. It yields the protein CASNPQTGGRETQYF.

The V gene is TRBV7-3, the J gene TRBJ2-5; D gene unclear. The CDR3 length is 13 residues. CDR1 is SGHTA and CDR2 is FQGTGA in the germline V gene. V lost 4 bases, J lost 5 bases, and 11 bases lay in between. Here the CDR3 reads CASSSKSSETQYF. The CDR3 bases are TGTGCCAGCAGCTCCAAGAGTTCGGAGACCCAGTACTTC.